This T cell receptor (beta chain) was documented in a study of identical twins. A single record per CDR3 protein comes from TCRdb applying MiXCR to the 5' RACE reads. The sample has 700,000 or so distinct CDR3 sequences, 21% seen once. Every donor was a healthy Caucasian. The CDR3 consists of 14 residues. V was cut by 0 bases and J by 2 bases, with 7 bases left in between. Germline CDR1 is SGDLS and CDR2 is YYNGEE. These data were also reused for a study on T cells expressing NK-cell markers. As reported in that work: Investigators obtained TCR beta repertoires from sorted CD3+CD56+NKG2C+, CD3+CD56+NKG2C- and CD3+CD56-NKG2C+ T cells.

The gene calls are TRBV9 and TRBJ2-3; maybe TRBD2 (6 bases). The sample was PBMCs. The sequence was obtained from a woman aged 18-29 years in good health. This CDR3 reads CASSVGGDTDTQYF. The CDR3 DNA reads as TGTGCCAGCAGCGTAGGCGGGGACACAGATACGCAGTATTTT.